The 11 T cell receptor beta chains below were found in one sample sequenced in a study of OX40 agonist ivuxolimab in advanced cancers. Method: immunoSEQ multiplex PCR; TCRdb's copy keeps in-frame clones and lacks some. The sample carries tens of thousands of clones, around three quarters recorded once. The material was CD4+ or CD8+ T cells sorted from blood, obtained in a trial of the OX40 agonist ivuxolimab. Receptors were obtained from an adult with an advanced solid tumor such as melanoma, head and neck, liver or kidney cancer.

This clone appeared a single time. The chain is built from TRBV6-1 and TRBJ2-5; D might be TRBD1 or TRBD2, each matching 6 bases. V gave up 4 bases and J gave up 5 bases, with 17 bases separating them. The CDR3 consists of 15 residues. Germline V CDR1 and CDR2: MNHNS, SASEGT. Written as DNA, the CDR3 is TGTGCCAGCAGTGTTCCGGGGGCTCCCCGGGAGACCCAGTACTTC. This encodes CASSVPGAPRETQYF.

This chain connects TRBV29-1 to TRBJ2-1; D may be TRBD1 or TRBD2 (5 bases each). V was trimmed by 3 bases and J by 12 bases, leaving 21 bases between them. Germline loops: CDR1 SQVTM, CDR2 ANQGSEA. The CDR3 is 14 amino acids. CDR3 sequence reads: CSVEGTGRPRTQFF. CDR3 DNA sequence: TGCAGCGTTGAGGGGACGGGCAGGCCCAGGACGCAGTTCTTC.

This chain uses TRBV27 with TRBJ1-1; 8 bases agree with TRBD1. Per the germline V gene, CDR1 is MNHEY and CDR2 is SMNVEV (reference sequence). The CDR3 consists of 13 residues. V trimming: 7 bases; J trimming: 6 bases; junction bases outside the gene matches: 7. For the CDR3, the DNA is TGTGCCAGCACTGGACAGGGCGGAGCTGAAGCTTTCTTT. The encoded protein is CASTGQGGAEAFF.

The CDR3 reads CASSLAEPETQYF. For the CDR3, the DNA is TGTGCCAGCAGCTTGGCCGAGCCAGAGACCCAGTACTTC. The rearrangement uses TRBV5-5 and TRBJ2-5; D is undetermined. This CDR3 has 13 residues. V lost 0 bases and J 4 bases, leaving 7 bases between the germline ends. Germline V lookup: CDR1 SGHKS, CDR2 YYEKEE (reference sequence).

This CDR3 is CAWSVPSGLKETQYF. CDR3 sequence (DNA): TGTGCCTGGAGTGTACCCAGCGGGCTGAAAGAGACCCAGTACTTC. The chain is built from TRBV30 and TRBJ2-5; D might be TRBD2 (6 bases). Germline V lookup: CDR1 GTSNPN, CDR2 SVGIG (reference sequence). V was trimmed by 0 bases and J by 3 bases, leaving 14 bases between them. The CDR3 extends over 15 amino acids.

The gene calls are TRBV6-1 and TRBJ2-1; 13 positions match TRBD2. Germline V gene data show CDR1 as MNHNS and CDR2 as SASEGT. The CDR3 contains 15 residues. Trimming took 4 bases from V and 8 from J; bases not matched to a gene: 5. For the CDR3, the DNA is TGTGCCAGCAGTGTACTAGCGGGAGGGCCATATGAGCAGTTCTTC. Residues: CASSVLAGGPYEQFF.

Remarks on this clone: At one boundary the junction diverges from the germline segment, which might be a read error. The chain employs TRBV27 and TRBJ1-1, with D possibly being TRBD1 (6 bases). The CDR3 length is 14 residues. Germline CDR1 reads MNHEY; CDR2 reads SMNVEV (reference sequence). As DNA, the CDR3 is TGTGCCAGCAGTTTCCTTCCCCCGACAGGTGAAGTTTTCTTT. This encodes CASSFLPPTGEVFF.

This clone was recorded a few times. This chain links TRBV28 with TRBJ1-2; the D is unclear. Deletions cut 5 bases from V and 2 bases from J, with 12 bases between. Germline V lookup: CDR1 MDHEN, CDR2 SYDVKM. The CDR3 is 14 amino acids. CDR3 DNA sequence: TGTGCCAGCAGTCCCCACGGGATGAACTATGGCTACACCTTC. As protein: CASSPHGMNYGYTF.

V gene TRBV7-8 combines with J gene TRBJ1-5, with D perhaps matching TRBD1 (6 bases). Germline loops: CDR1 SGHVS, CDR2 FQNEAQ. The CDR3 consists of 15 residues. Trimming pared 0 bases from V and 7 bases from J, leaving 13 bases between. CDR3 sequence: CASSLAGARVQPQHF. The DNA of the CDR3 is TGTGCCAGCAGCTTAGCGGGGGCGCGCGTGCAGCCCCAGCATTTT.

J is TRBJ2-3 and V is TRBV20-1; D is ambiguous. Trimming shortened V by 6 bases and J by 7 bases, and 11 bases separated the two germline ends. Germline CDR1 DFQATT, CDR2 SNEGSKA (reference sequence). The CDR3 runs 11 residues. The CDR3 DNA sequence: TGCAGTGCCCGCCCGAGTTATACGCAGTATTTT. This encodes CSARPSYTQYF.

The chain has TRBV4-1 and TRBJ2-5, with 10 nucleotides matching TRBD2. Looked up from germline, CDR1 is MGHRA and CDR2 is YSYEKL. The CDR3 runs 14 residues. V shed 4 bases, J shed 4 bases, and the junction held 3 bases outside the gene matches. CDR3 sequence reads: CASSPRTSGETQYF. The CDR3 nucleotides read TGCGCCAGCAGCCCTCGGACTAGCGGAGAGACCCAGTACTTC.